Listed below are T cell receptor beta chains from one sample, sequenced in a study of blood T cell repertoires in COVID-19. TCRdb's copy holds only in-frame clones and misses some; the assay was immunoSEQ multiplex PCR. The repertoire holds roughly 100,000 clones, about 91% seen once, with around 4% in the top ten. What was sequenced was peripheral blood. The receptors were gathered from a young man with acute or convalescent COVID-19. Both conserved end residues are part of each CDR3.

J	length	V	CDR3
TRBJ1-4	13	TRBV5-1	CASSAGQGEKLFF
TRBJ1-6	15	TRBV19	CASRFGEPYNSPLHF
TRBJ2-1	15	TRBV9	CASSVVGTTYNEQFF
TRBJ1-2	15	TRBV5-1	CASSLIGRGYYGYTF
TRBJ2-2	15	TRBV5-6	CASSGLAGGTGELFF
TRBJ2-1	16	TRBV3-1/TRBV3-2	CASSHGVALAMILQFF
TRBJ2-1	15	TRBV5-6	CASSLRGQGTNEQFF
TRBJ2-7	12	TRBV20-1	CSASGTDYEQYF
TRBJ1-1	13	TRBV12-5	CASSVTMNTEAFF
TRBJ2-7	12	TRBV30	CACIPLLYEQYF
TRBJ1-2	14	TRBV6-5	CASSYSQGLGGYTF
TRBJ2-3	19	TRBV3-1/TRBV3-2	CASSQVTSAGTSGPHTQYF
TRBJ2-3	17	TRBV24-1	CATSDPGTGGGADTQYF
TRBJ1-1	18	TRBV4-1	CASSHSEGQAGFRTEAFF
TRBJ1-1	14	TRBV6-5	CASSPDRTNTEAFF
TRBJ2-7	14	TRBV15	CATSGPSGNYEQYF
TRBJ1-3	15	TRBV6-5	CASSHPGTVGNTIYF
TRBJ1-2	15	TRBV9	CASSVPLGADYGYTF
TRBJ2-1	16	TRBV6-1	CASSEPRGSSYNEQFF
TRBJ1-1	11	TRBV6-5	CASRTGSRAFF
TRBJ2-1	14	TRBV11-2	CASSSAGNHNEQFF
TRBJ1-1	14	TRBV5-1	CASSLDGLNTEAFF
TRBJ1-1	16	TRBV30	CAWSRLVGGMNTEAFF
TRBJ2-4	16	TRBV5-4	CASGDGLAGGENIQYF
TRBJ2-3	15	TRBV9	CASSGRTARTDTQYF
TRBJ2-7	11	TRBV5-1	CASSLEYEQYF
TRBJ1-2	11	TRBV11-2	CASSLVDGYTF
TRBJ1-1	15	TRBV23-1	CASSQSAGSDTEAFF
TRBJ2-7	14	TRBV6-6	CASSLPAGNYEQYF
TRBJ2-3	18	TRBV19	CASSIGLGRDPRTDTQYF
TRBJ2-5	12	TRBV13	CASSFPGETQYF
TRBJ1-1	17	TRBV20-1	CSASSVRLIFTNTEAFF
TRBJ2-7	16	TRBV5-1	CASSPRGLDPSYEQYF
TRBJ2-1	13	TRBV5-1	CASRYDSYNEQFF
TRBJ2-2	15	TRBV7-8	CASSLAGGPTGELFF
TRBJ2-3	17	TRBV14	CASSHALGGPVTDTQYF
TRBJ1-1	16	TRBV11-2	CASSLGPLGLNTEAFF
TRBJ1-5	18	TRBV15	CATSLGPRVQGLNQPQHF
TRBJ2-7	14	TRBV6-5	CASSYSGLAGEQYF
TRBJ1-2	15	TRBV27	CASGRLREVLHGYTF
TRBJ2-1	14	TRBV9	CASSVEDRYNEQFF
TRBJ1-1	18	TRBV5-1	CASSLARDRAPLNTEAFF
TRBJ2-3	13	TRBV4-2	CASSPGYLDTQYF
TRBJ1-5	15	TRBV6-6	CASSYEGQSNQPQHF
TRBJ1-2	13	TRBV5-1	CASSLTANYGYTF
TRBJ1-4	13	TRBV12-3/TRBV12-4	CASSFFLNEKLFF
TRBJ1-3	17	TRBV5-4	CASSFRRGRGRGNTIYF
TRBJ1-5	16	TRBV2	CASSELLGGANQPQHF
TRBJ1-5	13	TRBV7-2	CASSLNSNQPQHF
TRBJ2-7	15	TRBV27	CASSLSPGTRGKQYF
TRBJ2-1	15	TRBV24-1	CATSDPGLRYNEQFF
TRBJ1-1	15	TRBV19	CASSKRQGLNTEAFF
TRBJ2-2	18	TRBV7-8	CASSKSPLAGGVAGELFF